This T cell receptor (beta chain) appears in the sequencing data of a study of blood T cell repertoires in COVID-19. Study-level background: Donors in the United States, Italy and Spain gave samples during acute or convalescent COVID-19. PBMCs, B-cell-depleted T cells, or T cells were the source of the cDNA or gDNA that made up the material.

Germline V gives CDR1 MNHEY, CDR2 SVGEGT. The CDR3 consists of 15 residues. Trimming took 5 bases from V and 8 from J; bases not matched to a gene: 14. Authors' processing steps: Amplification of reference gene primers was used by the study to estimate nucleated cell counts. Libraries were prepared by immunoSEQ multiplex PCR; TCRdb keeps only in-frame clonotypes and omits some of them. The DNA was the basis for D and trimming; V, J and clone size are from that table. Of 300,000 to 450,000 clones listed, 75% to 90% are singletons. The chain carries TRBV6-2 or TRBV6-3 and TRBJ1-2; 7 bases fit TRBD1. This TCR derives from a woman aged 18 to 35 with acute or convalescent COVID-19. The sequenced sample consisted of peripheral blood. The CDR3 spells CASSPQGGVLGGYTF. The CDR3 nucleotides read TGTGCCAGCAGTCCCCAGGGGGGAGTGCTTGGCGGCTACACCTTC.